This T cell receptor (beta chain) was captured in a study of blood T cell repertoires in COVID-19. Study at large: Collection of acute and convalescent COVID-19 samples took place in the United States, Italy and Spain. Sources were T cells, B-cell-depleted T cells, or PBMCs; the material itself was cDNA or gDNA.

TCRdb keeps only in-frame clones here, not all; method: immunoSEQ multiplex PCR. The top ten clones hold roughly 15% of a sample with tens of thousands of clones, about 72% of them seen once. This CDR3 has 12 amino acids. The germline CDR1 and CDR2 sequences are LNHDA and SQIVND (reference sequence). V dropped 3 bases and J dropped 9 bases, with 11 bases sitting between them. V gene TRBV19 combines with J gene TRBJ1-1, with a weak D call TRBD1 (5 bases). This TCR came from a man in his 70s with active or convalescent COVID-19. The sequencing input was peripheral blood. The CDR3 sequence: CASSMGEEKAFF. The CDR3 coding sequence is TGTGCCAGTAGTATGGGGGAGGAGAAAGCTTTCTTT.